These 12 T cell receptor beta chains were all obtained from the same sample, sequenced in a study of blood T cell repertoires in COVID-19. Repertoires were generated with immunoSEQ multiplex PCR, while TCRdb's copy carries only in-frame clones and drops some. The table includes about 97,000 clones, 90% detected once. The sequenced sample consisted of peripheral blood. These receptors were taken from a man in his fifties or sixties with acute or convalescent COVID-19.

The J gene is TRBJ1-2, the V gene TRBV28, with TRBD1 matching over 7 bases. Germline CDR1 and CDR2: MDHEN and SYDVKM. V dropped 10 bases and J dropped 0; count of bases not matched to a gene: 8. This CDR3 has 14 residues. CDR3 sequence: CATVYRGANYGYTF. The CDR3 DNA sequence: TGTGCCACCGTTTACAGGGGCGCTAACTATGGCTACACCTTC.

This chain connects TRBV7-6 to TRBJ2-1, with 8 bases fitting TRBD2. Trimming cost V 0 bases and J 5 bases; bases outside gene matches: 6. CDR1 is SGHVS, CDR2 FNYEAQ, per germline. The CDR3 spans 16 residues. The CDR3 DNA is TGTGCCAGCAGCTTAGCGCCGACTAGCGACCACAATGAGCAGTTCTTC. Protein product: CASSLAPTSDHNEQFF.

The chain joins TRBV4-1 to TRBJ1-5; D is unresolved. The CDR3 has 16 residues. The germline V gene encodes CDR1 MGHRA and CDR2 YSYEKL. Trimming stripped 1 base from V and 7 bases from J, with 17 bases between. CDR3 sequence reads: CASSQAEVPPRQPQHF. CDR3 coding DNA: TGCGCCAGCAGCCAAGCGGAGGTTCCCCCACGACAGCCCCAGCATTTT.

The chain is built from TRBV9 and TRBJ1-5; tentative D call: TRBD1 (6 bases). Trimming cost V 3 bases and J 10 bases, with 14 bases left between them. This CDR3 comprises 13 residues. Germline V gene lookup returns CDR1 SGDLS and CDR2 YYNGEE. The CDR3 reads CASSAGEGHPQHF. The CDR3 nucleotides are TGTGCCAGCAGCGCGGGGGAGGGACATCCCCAGCATTTT.

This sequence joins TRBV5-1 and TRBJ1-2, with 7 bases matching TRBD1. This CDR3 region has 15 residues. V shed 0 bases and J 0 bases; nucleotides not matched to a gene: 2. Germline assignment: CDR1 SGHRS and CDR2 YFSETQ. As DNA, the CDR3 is TGCGCCAGCAGCTTGGTCCAGGGGGCTAACTATGGCTACACCTTC. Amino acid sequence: CASSLVQGANYGYTF.

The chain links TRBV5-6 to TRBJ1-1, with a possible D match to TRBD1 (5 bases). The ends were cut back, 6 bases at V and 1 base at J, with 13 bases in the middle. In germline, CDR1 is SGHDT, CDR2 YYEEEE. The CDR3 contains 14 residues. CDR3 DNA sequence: TGTGCCAGCAAATGGCAGGGTGGGAACACTGAAGCTTTCTTT. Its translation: CASKWQGGNTEAFF.

The CDR3 nucleotides read TGTGCCAGCTCACCACAAAGACAGCACACTGAAGCTTTCTTT. It translates to CASSPQRQHTEAFF. This chain connects TRBV18 to TRBJ1-1; tentative D call: TRBD1 (5 bases). V was pared by 1 base and J by 3 bases, with 9 bases between. The CDR3 extends over 14 amino acids. In germline, CDR1 is KGHSH, CDR2 LQKENI.

The CDR3 DNA reads TGCAGTGCCACCCCGGATGAGCAGTTCTTC. The encoded protein is CSATPDEQFF. The chain links TRBV20-1 to TRBJ2-1; no clear D gene. This CDR3 comprises 10 residues. V was pared by 6 bases and J by 8 bases, with 8 bases between. Germline loops: CDR1 DFQATT, CDR2 SNEGSKA (reference sequence).

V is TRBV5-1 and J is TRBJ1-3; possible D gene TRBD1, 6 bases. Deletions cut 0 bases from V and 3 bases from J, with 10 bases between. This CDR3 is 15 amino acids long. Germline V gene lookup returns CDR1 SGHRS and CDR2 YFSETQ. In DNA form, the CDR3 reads TGCGCCAGCAGCTTGGCGGGGACAAGTGGAAACACCATATATTTT. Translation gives CASSLAGTSGNTIYF.

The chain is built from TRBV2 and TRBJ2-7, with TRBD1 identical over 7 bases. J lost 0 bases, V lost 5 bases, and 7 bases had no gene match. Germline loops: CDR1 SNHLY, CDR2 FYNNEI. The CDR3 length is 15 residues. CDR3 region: CASSPQGFTSYEQYV. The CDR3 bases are TGTGCCAGCAGTCCACAGGGGTTCACCTCCTACGAGCAGTACGTC.

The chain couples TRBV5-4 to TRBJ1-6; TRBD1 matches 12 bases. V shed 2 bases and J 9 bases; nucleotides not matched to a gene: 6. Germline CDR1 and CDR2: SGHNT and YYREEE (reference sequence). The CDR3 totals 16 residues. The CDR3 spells CASSFPGTGGGSPLHF. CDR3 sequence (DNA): TGTGCCAGCAGCTTCCCGGGGACAGGGGGCGGTTCACCCCTCCACTTT.

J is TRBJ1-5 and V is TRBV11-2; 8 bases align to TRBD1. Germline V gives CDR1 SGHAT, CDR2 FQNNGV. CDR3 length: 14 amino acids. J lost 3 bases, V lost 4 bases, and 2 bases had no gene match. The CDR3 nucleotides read TGTGCCAGCAGCTCGGACAGGGCCAATCAGCCCCAGCATTTT. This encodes CASSSDRANQPQHF. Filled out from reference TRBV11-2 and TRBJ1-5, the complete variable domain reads EAGVAQSPRYKIIEKRQSVAFWCNPISGHATLYWYQQILGQGPKLLIQFQNNGVVDDSQLPKDRFSAERLKGVDSTLKIQPAKLEDSAVYLCASSSDRANQPQHFGDGTRLSIL.